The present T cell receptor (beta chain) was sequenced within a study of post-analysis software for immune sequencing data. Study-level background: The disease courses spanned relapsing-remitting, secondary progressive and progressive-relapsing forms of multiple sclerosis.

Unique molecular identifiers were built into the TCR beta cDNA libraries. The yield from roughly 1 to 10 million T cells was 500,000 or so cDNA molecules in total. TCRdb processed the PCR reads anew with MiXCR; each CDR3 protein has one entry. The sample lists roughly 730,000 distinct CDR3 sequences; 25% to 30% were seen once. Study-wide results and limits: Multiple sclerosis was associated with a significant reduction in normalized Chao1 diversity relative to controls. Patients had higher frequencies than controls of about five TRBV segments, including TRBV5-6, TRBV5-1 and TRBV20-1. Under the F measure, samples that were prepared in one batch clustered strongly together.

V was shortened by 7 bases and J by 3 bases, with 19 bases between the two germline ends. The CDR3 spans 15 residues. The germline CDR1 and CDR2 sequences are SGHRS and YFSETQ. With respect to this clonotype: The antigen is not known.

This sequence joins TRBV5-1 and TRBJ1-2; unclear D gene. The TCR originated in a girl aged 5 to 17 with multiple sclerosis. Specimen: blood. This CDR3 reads CASGSPGSRDYGYTF. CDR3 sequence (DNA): TGCGCCAGCGGATCCCCTGGCTCTCGGGACTATGGCTACACCTTC.